The TCR beta chain under discussion was sequenced for a study of CD8+ T cells in alopecia areata. The wider study: Among treated patients, oral tofacitinib was administered at 5 to 10 mg twice daily. Study findings and constraints: Resident alphabeta T-cell populations of normal skin are likewise subject to sequencing in scalp samples.

Punch biopsies of lesional scalp, plus peripheral blood, were taken from alopecia areata patients. PBMCs yielded sorted CD4+ and CD8+ T cells. The authors extracted RNA and reverse transcribed it into cDNA as the sequencing template. Repertoires were generated with immunoSEQ multiplex PCR, while TCRdb's copy carries only in-frame clones and drops some. Of about 97,000 clones listed, 41% were seen once; the top ten hold 1% to 1.5%. Concerning this clone itself: What it binds is not known.

CDR1 and CDR2 (germline): GTSNPN, SVGIG (reference sequence). The trim removed 3 bases at V and 2 bases at J, leaving 5 bases unmatched. This CDR3 contains 14 residues. The rearrangement links TRBV30 to TRBJ1-1; TRBD1 aligns across 8 bases. Source material: CD4+ T cells sorted from blood. The clonotype originates from a human donor with alopecia areata. This chain's CDR3 is CAWSAGQANTEAFF. In DNA form, the CDR3 reads TGTGCCTGGAGCGCGGGACAGGCTAACACTGAAGCTTTCTTT.